The present T cell receptor (beta chain) was sequenced within a study of blood T cells in healthy people across ages. Overall study: About one barcoded beta molecule was captured per two T cells (by template switching).

CDR1 is MNHNS, CDR2 SASEGT, per germline. Trimming cost V 1 base and J 11 bases, with 9 bases left between them. This CDR3 has 12 residues. A second PCR, run for roughly 6 to 11 cycles, used a sample-barcoded 5' primer plus a J-beta primer mix. TCRdb reanalysed the 5' RACE reads using MiXCR and keeps one entry per CDR3 protein. Altogether roughly 650,000 distinct CDR3 sequences are present, approximately 30% being singletons, with the ten largest covering 15%. Findings of the study overall: Diversity figures based on one million T cells were deemed too low.

This clonotype was counted only a few times. Its antigen remains unidentified. The sequencing input was blood. The sequence was collected from a woman over 75 in good health. V gene TRBV6-1 combines with J gene TRBJ1-5, with D unresolved. The CDR3 spells CASSEGGRAQHF. For the CDR3, the DNA is TGTGCCAGCAGTGAAGGGGGTAGGGCCCAGCATTTT.